The 23 T cell receptor beta chains below all came from one sample that was sequenced in a study of blood T cell repertoires in COVID-19. Assay used: immunoSEQ multiplex PCR; TCRdb lists only in-frame clones, some missing. The repertoire has 200,000 to 300,000 clones, approximately 85% of them found once; the top ten carry 9.5% to 15%. Sequencing was done on a sample of peripheral blood. These receptors were obtained from a woman aged 60-70 years with active or convalescent COVID-19.

The rearrangement uses TRBV6-2 or TRBV6-3 and TRBJ1-6; 9 nucleotides match TRBD1. Germline values: CDR1 MNHEY, CDR2 SVGEGT. The trim removed 4 bases at V and 9 bases at J, leaving 4 bases unmatched. The CDR3 runs 14 residues. The CDR3 DNA is TGTGCCAGCAGTTCCGGGACAGGGCCTTCACCCCTCCACTTT. Protein sequence: CASSSGTGPSPLHF.

This chain joins TRBV3-1 (or the pseudogene TRBV3-2) and TRBJ2-3; D unclear. Germline CDR1 reads LGHDT; CDR2 reads YNNKEL (reference sequence). Trimming took 4 bases from V and 0 from J, leaving 11 bases between them. The CDR3 has 15 amino acids. CDR3 DNA: TGTGCCAGCAGCCGATCGGGTACTAGCACAGATACGCAGTATTTT. Translation: CASSRSGTSTDTQYF.

The chain is built from TRBV5-5 and TRBJ1-4; TRBD1 agrees at 8 bases. The ends lost 4 bases at V and 2 bases at J; junction bases unmatched: 7. In germline, CDR1 is SGHKS, CDR2 YYEKEE (reference sequence). The CDR3 runs to 16 residues. CDR3 amino acids: CASSDGQGVTNEKLFF. CDR3 DNA: TGTGCCAGCAGCGACGGACAGGGAGTCACTAATGAAAAACTGTTTTTT.

This chain connects TRBV5-1 to TRBJ2-7, with D perhaps TRBD1 (6 bases). The germline CDR1 and CDR2 sequences are SGHRS and YFSETQ. The CDR3 extends over 14 amino acids. The V end was cut by 0 bases, the J end by 4 bases, with 11 bases between. The CDR3 sequence is CASSLGGGLYEQYF. The DNA for the CDR3 is TGCGCCAGCAGCTTGGGAGGGGGTCTGTACGAGCAGTACTTC.

This chain uses TRBV4-3 with TRBJ2-2, with TRBD2 identical over 12 bases. The CDR3 covers 18 residues. V lost 3 bases, J lost 4 bases, and 9 bases stayed unmatched. CDR1 and CDR2 from the germline V gene are LGHNA and YSLEER. CDR3 amino acids: CASSQRLAGAPGTGELFF. As DNA, the CDR3 is TGCGCCAGCAGCCAGAGACTAGCGGGGGCCCCGGGCACCGGGGAGCTGTTTTTT.

This chain links TRBV5-1 with TRBJ2-7, with 8 nucleotides matching TRBD1. V was clipped by 4 bases and J by 5 bases; unmatched bases: 11. The CDR3 sequence is 15 residues long. Germline V gives CDR1 SGHRS, CDR2 YFSETQ. The CDR3 DNA is TGCGCCAGCAGCGTCACCGGGACAGGAGGCGACGAGCAGTACTTC. Translated: CASSVTGTGGDEQYF.

The V gene is TRBV6-5, the J gene TRBJ2-5; D possibly corresponds to TRBD1 (5 bases). Per the germline V gene, CDR1 is MNHEY and CDR2 is SVGAGI. The length of the CDR3 is 14 residues. The V end lost 5 bases, the J end lost 1 base, and 11 bases lay between the germline ends. Written as DNA, the CDR3 is TGTGCCAGCAGTAAACAGGAACCCCAAGAGACCCAGTACTTC. Translating it yields CASSKQEPQETQYF.

The gene calls are TRBV5-1 and TRBJ1-4; 7 nucleotides match TRBD1. The CDR3 is 14 amino acids. The trim removed 0 bases at V and 8 bases at J, leaving 4 bases unmatched. Germline CDR1 is SGHRS and CDR2 is YFSETQ. The CDR3 region is CASSLDRGREKLFF. The CDR3 coding sequence is TGCGCCAGCAGCTTGGACAGGGGAAGGGAAAAACTGTTTTTT.

The CDR3 reads CASSDRANYGYTF. The CDR3, as DNA: TGTGCCAGCTCCGACAGGGCTAACTATGGCTACACCTTC. The chain employs TRBV18 and TRBJ1-2; 7 positions agree with TRBD1. The CDR3 sequence is 13 residues long. The trim removed 6 bases at V and 0 bases at J, leaving 1 base unmatched. Looked up from germline, CDR1 is KGHSH and CDR2 is LQKENI.

The chain uses TRBV7-2 and TRBJ1-2; tentatively, D is TRBD1 (5 bases). Looked up from germline, CDR1 is SGHTA and CDR2 is FQGNSA. This CDR3 spans 15 amino acids. V lost 1 base and J 4 bases, leaving 13 bases between the germline ends. The CDR3 protein is CASSLGPTEPYGYTF. CDR3 nucleotide sequence: TGTGCCAGCAGCTTAGGACCGACAGAGCCCTATGGCTACACCTTC.

This sequence joins TRBV5-1 and TRBJ1-2; 10 bases are shared with TRBD1. With V trimmed by 0 bases and J by 9 bases, 8 bases remained unmatched. There are 15 residues in the CDR3. The V gene's germline CDR1 is SGHRS and CDR2 YFSETQ. CDR3 sequence: CASSLAIGTGDSYTF. CDR3 in DNA: TGCGCCAGCAGCTTGGCTATAGGGACAGGGGACAGCTACACCTTC. The entire variable domain, with the rest obtained from reference TRBV5-1 and TRBJ1-2, is as follows: KAGVTQTPRYLIKTRGQQVTLSCSPISGHRSVSWYQQTPGQGLQFLFEYFSETQRNKGNFPGRFSGRQFSNSRSEMNVSTLELGDSALYLCASSLAIGTGDSYTFGSGTRLTVV.

This clone was found once. V gene TRBV5-4 combines with J gene TRBJ2-1; 9 positions match TRBD2. The CDR3 is 17 amino acids. Losses at the gene ends were 3 bases for V and 4 bases for J; bases not matched to a gene: 11. Germline assignment: CDR1 SGHNT and CDR2 YYREEE (reference sequence). The CDR3 is CASSSESQSGGYNEQFF. Written as DNA, the CDR3 is TGTGCCAGCAGCTCGGAAAGTCAGAGCGGGGGGTACAATGAGCAGTTCTTC.

The chain joins TRBV6-4 to TRBJ1-6, with D unclear. Germline CDR1 is MRHNA and CDR2 is SNTAGT. This CDR3 contains 13 residues. The germline V and J ends were trimmed by 3 bases and 7 bases, with 7 bases remaining between them. This CDR3 is CASSETGNSPLHF. The CDR3 DNA sequence: TGTGCCAGCAGTGAGACTGGGAATTCACCCCTCCACTTT.

This clone was detected only once. Additional DNA sequences in this sample encode the identical CDR3. The V call is TRBV30, the J call TRBJ2-3, with D possibly being TRBD2 (7 bases). The CDR3 length is 14 residues. CDR1 is GTSNPN and CDR2 is SVGIG in the germline V gene (reference sequence). V was pared by 2 bases and J by 3 bases, with 12 bases between. CDR3 sequence: CAWSLGGGTDTQYF. CDR3 in DNA: TGTGCCTGGAGTCTAGGGGGGGGAACAGATACGCAGTATTTT.

This chain uses TRBV14 with TRBJ1-2; D may be TRBD1 (5 bases). Germline V gene data show CDR1 as SGHDN and CDR2 as FVKESK. Trimming cost V 1 base and J 8 bases, with 17 bases left between them. The CDR3 is 15 amino acids. The CDR3 nucleotides read TGTGCCAGCAGCCAAGGTTTACGGGGGGTTGACGGCTACACCTTC. Its protein product is CASSQGLRGVDGYTF.

This clone has only one observation. J is TRBJ2-4 and V is TRBV23-1; D is perhaps TRBD2 (6 bases). TRBV23-1 is flagged as an ORF with uncertain function. V lost 3 bases and J lost 1, with 13 bases in between. CDR3 length: 16 amino acids. DNA of the CDR3: TGCGCCAGCAGTCAGGGTCTCCGGGGGGCCAAAAACATTCAGTACTTC. Its protein product is CASSQGLRGAKNIQYF.

This rearrangement joins TRBV23-1 to TRBJ1-2; the D gene is possibly TRBD1 (5 bases). TRBV23-1 is sorted into the ORF group, with uncertain function. The V end was cut by 5 bases, the J end by 2 bases, with 9 bases between. The CDR3 is made up of 13 amino acids. This CDR3 is CASSGQGNYGYTF. The CDR3 region has the DNA TGCGCCAGCAGTGGGCAGGGAAACTATGGCTACACCTTC.

The V gene is TRBV6-6, the J gene TRBJ2-6; D is uncertain. This CDR3 contains 17 residues. Germline V CDR1 and CDR2: MNHNY, SVGAGI (reference sequence). V was cut by 5 bases and J by 0 bases, with 14 bases left in between. The CDR3 nucleotides are TGTGCCAGCAGTCCTCGCACCCTCAGCTCTGGGGCCAACGTCCTGACTTTC. Translated, it gives CASSPRTLSSGANVLTF.

This clone was recorded a few times. The chain combines TRBV3-1 (or the pseudogene TRBV3-2) with TRBJ1-5; D is uncertain. The V gene lost 0 bases and the J gene lost 8 bases, with 11 bases spanning the gap. The length of the CDR3 is 14 residues. From germline, CDR1 is LGHDT and CDR2 YNNKEL (reference sequence). This chain's CDR3 is CASSQDPLYEPQHF. The CDR3 DNA follows: TGTGCCAGCAGCCAAGATCCCCTATACGAGCCCCAGCATTTT.

This clone was observed once. The junction differs from germline at one of its ends, possibly a read error. The gene calls are TRBV19 and TRBJ1-2; 7 nucleotides agree with TRBD1. This CDR3 is 14 amino acids long. CDR1 and CDR2 from the germline V gene are LNHDA and SQIVND (reference sequence). CDR3 loop: CTSSYRDSPYGYTF. CDR3 in DNA: TGTACCAGTAGCTACCGGGACAGTCCCTATGGCTACACCTTC. Filled out from reference TRBV19 and TRBJ1-2, the complete variable domain reads DGGITQSPKYLFRKEGQNVTLSCEQNLNHDAMYWYRQDPGQGLRLIYYSQIVNDFQKGDIAEGYSVSREKKESFPLTVTSAQKNPTAFYLCTSSYRDSPYGYTFGSGTRLTVV.

This sequence joins TRBV29-1 and TRBJ2-3; 8 nucleotides align to TRBD2. The CDR3 length is 15 residues. Germline loops: CDR1 SQVTM, CDR2 ANQGSEA. The trim removed 3 bases at V and 2 bases at J, leaving 7 bases unmatched. Written as DNA, the CDR3 is TGCAGCGTTGATATGGGACTAGGCTTCACAGATACGCAGTATTTT. Translating gives CSVDMGLGFTDTQYF.

The J gene is TRBJ2-4, the V gene TRBV19; no clear D. CDR1 LNHDA and CDR2 SQIVND come from the germline V gene (reference sequence). V was pared by 7 bases and J by 3 bases, with 25 bases between. The CDR3 runs 18 residues. The DNA of the CDR3 is TGTGCCAGTACCCCACACCTCCTAGATCCCCTGGGCAAAAACATTCAGTACTTC. The encoded protein is CASTPHLLDPLGKNIQYF. Full variable domain (missing parts from reference TRBV19 and TRBJ2-4): DGGITQSPKYLFRKEGQNVTLSCEQNLNHDAMYWYRQDPGQGLRLIYYSQIVNDFQKGDIAEGYSVSREKKESFPLTVTSAQKNPTAFYLCASTPHLLDPLGKNIQYFGAGTRLSVL.

The chain is built from TRBV9 and TRBJ2-1, with D perhaps TRBD2 (6 bases). In germline, CDR1 is SGDLS, CDR2 YYNGEE. The CDR3 has 15 residues. V was pared by 3 bases and J by 0 bases, with 10 bases between. Written as DNA, the CDR3 is TGTGCCAGCAGCGAGTGGGGGGACTCCTACAATGAGCAGTTCTTC. Its translation is CASSEWGDSYNEQFF.